The rows below give T cell receptor beta chains drawn from one sample of a study of blood T cell repertoires in COVID-19. The protocol was immunoSEQ multiplex PCR, while the TCRdb copy is restricted to in-frame clones and leaves out a portion. Of about 260,000 clones in the sample, around 86% were seen once. Sequenced input: peripheral blood. The receptors come from a woman between 35 and 50 years old who had recovered from COVID-19. Both conserved end residues are part of each CDR3. Each record gives: clone size, V gene, J gene, D gene, CDR3 protein, CDR3 DNA. The D gene is left open where the match is weak. Clone size appears in some rows only: once, few, many, or a class for an expanded clone.

-	TRBV5-1	TRBJ2-2	-	CASSFIQGSAGELFF	TGCGCCAGCAGCTTTATACAGGGTAGCGCCGGGGAGCTGTTTTTT
-	TRBV5-4	TRBJ2-7	TRBD2	CASSARTSSSYEQYF	TGTGCCAGCAGCGCGAGGACTAGCAGCTCCTACGAGCAGTACTTC
-	TRBV7-7	TRBJ2-7	TRBD2	CASSLAYSGGPYEQYF	TGTGCTAGCAGCTTAGCTTATAGCGGGGGACCCTACGAGCAGTACTTC
-	TRBV6-5	TRBJ1-2	-	CASSLNSRASKGYTF	TGTGCCAGCAGTTTAAACTCCAGGGCCTCGAAGGGCTACACCTTC
-	TRBV11-2	TRBJ2-2	TRBD2	CASSLSSGGVGELFF	TGTGCCAGCAGCTTAAGTAGCGGGGGAGTCGGGGAGCTGTTTTTT
-	TRBV3-1/TRBV3-2	TRBJ2-5	-	CASSPGGRAETQYF	TGTGCCAGCAGCCCTGGTGGCAGGGCCGAGACCCAGTACTTC
-	TRBV28	TRBJ1-1	TRBD1	CASTYFRDRGDDGTEAFF	TGTGCCAGCACCTACTTCCGGGACAGGGGCGACGATGGCACTGAAGCTTTCTTT
-	TRBV30	TRBJ1-4	-	CAWNRLGQKEKLFF	TGTGCCTGGAACCGACTGGGGCAGAAGGAAAAACTGTTTTTT
few	TRBV2	TRBJ1-5	-	CASSEQGMGQPQHF	TGTGCCAGCAGTGAACAGGGAATGGGGCAGCCCCAGCATTTT
-	TRBV29-1	TRBJ1-4	-	CSVEEAFTEKLFF	TGCAGCGTTGAAGAGGCATTTACTGAAAAACTGTTTTTT
few	TRBV7-2	TRBJ2-4	TRBD1	CASSLTGAVKNIQYF	TGTGCCAGCAGCTTAACAGGGGCAGTCAAAAACATTCAGTACTTC
-	TRBV6-8	TRBJ2-3	TRBD1	CASSYSGQGHTDTQYF	TGTGCCAGCAGTTACTCGGGACAGGGACACACAGATACGCAGTATTTT
-	TRBV7-3	TRBJ2-1	TRBD1	CASSRAGGTRNEQFF	TGTGCCAGCAGCCGCGCAGGGGGTACGAGGAATGAGCAGTTCTTC
-	TRBV27	TRBJ1-3	TRBD1	CASSLWDRAGNTIYF	TGTGCCAGCAGTTTATGGGACAGGGCTGGAAACACCATATATTTT
few	TRBV5-4	TRBJ2-5	-	CASRRTGVGETQYF	TGTGCCAGCAGACGCACGGGGGTCGGGGAGACCCAGTACTTC
few	TRBV10-3	TRBJ1-3	TRBD1	CAISGDRGLEAQGNTIYF	TGTGCCATCAGTGGGGACAGGGGTCTAGAAGCACAGGGAAACACCATATATTTT
once	TRBV30	TRBJ1-5	-	CAWSSSVNQPQHF	TGTGCCTGGAGTTCTTCAGTTAATCAGCCCCAGCATTTT
-	TRBV28	TRBJ1-2	-	CASSLGQGYYGYTF	TGTGCCAGCAGTTTAGGGCAGGGGTACTATGGCTACACCTTC
-	TRBV2	TRBJ2-7	-	CASRKAGHSYEQYF	TGTGCCAGCAGAAAGGCAGGGCACTCCTACGAGCAGTACTTC
-	TRBV4-3	TRBJ2-3	TRBD1	CASSQEGTGVGDTQYF	TGCGCCAGCAGCCAAGAAGGGACAGGGGTCGGGGATACGCAGTATTTT
-	TRBV18	TRBJ1-2	TRBD1	CASSPTRGDGYTF	TGTGCCAGCTCACCAACCAGGGGGGATGGCTACACCTTC
-	TRBV5-1	TRBJ1-3	-	CASSPGVGARGNTIYF	TGCGCCAGCAGCCCAGGGGTGGGGGCGCGAGGAAACACCATATATTTT
-	TRBV7-7	TRBJ2-1	-	CASSLAARAPYNEQFF	TGTGCCAGCAGCTTAGCCGCCAGGGCCCCCTACAATGAGCAGTTCTTC
-	TRBV9	TRBJ2-1	-	CASSGGIGGAYNEQFF	TGTGCCAGCAGCGGCGGCATTGGGGGCGCTTACAATGAGCAGTTCTTC
few	TRBV5-1	TRBJ1-2	-	CASSFNPGDYGYTF	TGCGCCAGCAGCTTCAACCCCGGGGACTATGGCTACACCTTC
few	TRBV5-6	TRBJ1-2	TRBD1	CASSLQGIYGYTF	TGTGCCAGCAGCTTACAGGGGATCTATGGCTACACCTTC
once	TRBV7-2	TRBJ2-7	-	CASSLGGGATQYF	TGTGCCAGCAGCTTAGGTGGGGGGGCCACCCAGTACTTC
-	TRBV2	TRBJ2-1	TRBD2	CASRARLAGGYNEQFF	TGTGCCAGCAGAGCTCGACTAGCGGGGGGGTACAATGAGCAGTTCTTC
-	TRBV10-3	TRBJ2-6	-	CATARGAAGANVLTF	TGTGCCACGGCACGGGGGGCGGCTGGGGCCAACGTCCTGACTTTC
-	TRBV7-3	TRBJ2-6	TRBD1	CASSLRGGAGPGANVLTF	TGTGCCAGCAGCCTGAGAGGGGGCGCGGGCCCTGGGGCCAACGTCCTGACTTTC
once	TRBV19	TRBJ1-2	TRBD1	CASSIGRGRDYGYTF	TGTGCCAGTAGTATCGGTAGGGGGCGCGACTATGGCTACACCTTC
-	TRBV11-2	TRBJ1-3	-	CASTPPVSGNTIYF	TGTGCCAGCACCCCCCCGGTTTCTGGAAACACCATATATTTT
-	TRBV25-1	TRBJ1-4	-	CASSDPGVSGDEKLFF	TGTGCCAGCAGTGACCCCGGGGTGTCCGGCGATGAAAAACTGTTTTTT
-	TRBV5-4	TRBJ1-3	-	CASSMRGLPGNTIYF	TGTGCCAGCAGCATGCGCGGGCTACCTGGAAACACCATATATTTT
-	TRBV18	TRBJ1-1	TRBD1	CASSPWTGGNTEAFF	TGTGCCAGCTCACCCTGGACAGGGGGGAACACTGAAGCTTTCTTT
-	TRBV28	TRBJ2-7	TRBD1	CASTLGTDYEQYF	TGTGCCAGCACCTTGGGGACAGACTACGAGCAGTACTTC
few	TRBV4-3	TRBJ1-1	-	CASSQGLLNTEAFF	TGCGCCAGCAGCCAGGGACTTCTGAACACTGAAGCTTTCTTT
-	TRBV29-1	TRBJ1-1	-	CSVEDPGEAFF	TGCAGCGTTGAAGACCCCGGTGAAGCTTTCTTT
once	TRBV5-6	TRBJ1-1	TRBD1	CASSWRTGGRWTEAFF	TGTGCCAGCAGCTGGAGGACAGGGGGCCGGTGGACTGAAGCTTTCTTT
-	TRBV3-1/TRBV3-2	TRBJ2-3	TRBD2	CASSPNLAGGTDTQYF	TGTGCCAGCAGCCCAAACTTAGCGGGGGGAACAGATACGCAGTATTTT
-	TRBV20-1	TRBJ1-5	TRBD1	CSASNIQGGNQPQHF	TGCAGTGCTAGTAATATACAGGGGGGCAATCAGCCCCAGCATTTT
-	TRBV5-5	TRBJ2-3	-	CASSLAGGTDTQYF	TGTGCCAGCAGCTTGGCCGGAGGGACAGATACGCAGTATTTT
few	TRBV7-2	TRBJ2-2	-	CASSVRGTGELFF	TGTGCCAGCAGCGTCCGGGGCACCGGGGAGCTGTTTTTT
-	TRBV4-3	TRBJ1-4	-	CASSQQDYRTATNEKLFF	TGCGCCAGCAGCCAACAGGATTACCGGACAGCAACTAATGAAAAACTGTTTTTT
-	TRBV30	TRBJ1-2	-	CAWSIRDTNNYGYTF	TGTGCCTGGAGTATAAGGGACACCAACAACTATGGCTACACCTTC